The present T cell receptor (beta chain) was sequenced within a study of metastatic and nonmetastatic thyroid tumors. This clone appeared many times. The CDR3 consists of 15 residues. CDR1 and CDR2 (germline): SGHRS, YFSETQ. V shed 0 bases and J shed 0 bases, with 7 bases lying between them. TCRdb called clones again from the PCR reads with MiXCR. The sample includes some 6,900 clones, about 3.3% seen only once; the top ten take about a sixth. None of the patients had undergone any treatment ahead of thyroid surgery. This receptor was obtained from a female donor with papillary thyroid cancer or a benign thyroid nodule (not recorded which). Some clones in this sample may be carry-over from other donors' samples. The chain employs TRBV5-1 and TRBJ1-3; D is undetermined. The sample was tumor tissue. CDR3 coding DNA: TGCGCCAGCAGCTTGGCGCAGGACTCTGGAAACACCATATATTTT. It encodes CASSLAQDSGNTIYF.